The 2 T cell receptor beta chains below come from one sample, sequenced in a study of Ad26.COV2.S vaccination and SARS-CoV-2 variants. Treatment denoted: over 15 received Ad26.COV2.S at low or high dose, single or two shots; about 5 received placebo; per-sample allocation not given. Collection of samples fell on day 63 after the first vaccine or placebo injection. Only in-frame clones appear in the TCRdb table, and some are missing; sequencing was by immunoSEQ multiplex PCR. The data hold some 240,000 clones, with about 83% observed a single time. Sample: peripheral blood, taken in a trial of Ad26.COV2.S vaccine versus placebo. Receptors were obtained from a person aged 18-65 years who received the Ad26.COV2.S COVID-19 vaccine or a placebo.

J is TRBJ1-5 and V is TRBV7-9, with a weak D call TRBD1 (6 bases). V shed 1 base and J shed 3 bases, with 10 bases lying between them. This CDR3 spans 15 amino acids. Germline CDR1 is SEHNR and CDR2 is FQNEAQ (reference sequence). The CDR3 is CASSLGGQNNQPQHF. In DNA, the CDR3 is TGTGCCAGCAGCTTAGGAGGACAGAACAATCAGCCCCAGCATTTT.

This clone has just one count. The gene calls are TRBV19 and TRBJ1-2, with TRBD1 matching over 7 bases. This CDR3 is built from 12 residues. CDR1 is LNHDA, CDR2 SQIVND, per germline (reference sequence). Trimming removed 7 bases from V and 2 bases from J; junction bases left unmatched: 1. The CDR3 sequence: CASKQGNYGYTF. Written as DNA, the CDR3 is TGTGCCAGTAAACAGGGGAACTATGGCTACACCTTC.